The 19 T cell receptor beta chains in this list originate from one sample, sequenced in a study of cytomegalovirus exposure and HLA in healthy donors. The PCR used 60 Vbeta and 13 Jbeta primers. Method: immunoSEQ multiplex PCR; TCRdb's copy keeps in-frame clones and lacks some. This sample has under 150,000 clones, with 65% to 80% found just once. Sequencing was carried out using PBMCs. The receptors shown here come from a human donor in good health.

This clone was counted between two and nine times. The chain carries TRBV28 and TRBJ2-2; a possible D gene is TRBD2 (5 bases). The CDR3 contains 12 residues. V was shortened by 6 bases and J by 6 bases, with 8 bases between the two germline ends. Germline V lookup: CDR1 MDHEN, CDR2 SYDVKM. The CDR3 sequence is CASSLGAGELFF. In DNA, the CDR3 is TGTGCCAGCAGCCTCGGGGCCGGGGAGCTGTTTTTT.

CDR3 in DNA: TGTGCCAGTAGCCGTCGGGGGGGTACGGTTGAAAAACTGTTTTTT. As protein: CASSRRGGTVEKLFF. V and J are TRBV19 and TRBJ1-4; D is possibly TRBD1 (5 bases). The CDR3 has 15 amino acids. The V and J ends lost 6 bases and 7 bases respectively, with 18 bases between them. Germline values: CDR1 LNHDA, CDR2 SQIVND (reference sequence).

V gene TRBV7-9 combines with J gene TRBJ1-5, with D possibly TRBD1 on 5 matching bases. Per the germline V gene, CDR1 is SEHNR and CDR2 is FQNEAQ (reference sequence). V was trimmed by 4 bases and J by 4 bases, leaving 8 bases between them. The CDR3 length is 13 residues. The CDR3 protein is CASSSTVNQPQHF. The CDR3, as DNA: TGTGCCAGCAGCTCGACAGTAAATCAGCCCCAGCATTTT.

The gene calls are TRBV5-1 and TRBJ2-2; 9 bases are a match to TRBD1. CDR1 is SGHRS and CDR2 is YFSETQ in the germline V gene. J gave up 7 bases and V 7 bases, and 5 bases lay outside the gene matches. CDR3 length: 13 amino acids. As DNA, the CDR3 is TGCGCCAGCGGGACAGGGATGGTCGGGGAGCTGTTTTTT. As protein: CASGTGMVGELFF. The full variable domain, completed using reference TRBV5-1 and TRBJ2-2, is KAGVTQTPRYLIKTRGQQVTLSCSPISGHRSVSWYQQTPGQGLQFLFEYFSETQRNKGNFPGRFSGRQFSNSRSEMNVSTLELGDSALYLCASGTGMVGELFFGEGSRLTVL.

V and J are TRBV21-1 and TRBJ2-1; the table's D gene call, TRBD1, was not cross checked with the DNA. TRBV21-1 is labeled a pseudogene. This CDR3 is 18 amino acids long. The CDR3 DNA sequence: TGTGCCAGCAGCAAAATTAACCGCCGGACATCTCGGCTGAATGAGCAGTTCTTC. Translation: CASSKINRRTSRLNEQFF.

This chain uses TRBV9 with TRBJ2-5; TRBD2 matches at 7 bases. The CDR3 has 14 amino acids. After removal of 4 bases from V and 0 bases from J, the junction contained 3 bases not matched to a gene. CDR1 and CDR2 from the germline V gene are SGDLS and YYNGEE. Here the CDR3 reads CASSTGGYQETQYF. In DNA, the CDR3 is TGTGCCAGCAGCACCGGGGGGTACCAAGAGACCCAGTACTTC. Full variable domain (missing parts from reference TRBV9 and TRBJ2-5): DSGVTQTPKHLITATGQRVTLRCSPRSGDLSVYWYQQSLDQGLQFLIQYYNGEERAKGNILERFSAQQFPDLHSELNLSSLELGDSALYFCASSTGGYQETQYFGPGTRLLVL.

The chain employs TRBV5-1 and TRBJ2-1, with D possibly matching TRBD1 (6 bases). CDR1 SGHRS and CDR2 YFSETQ come from the germline V gene. The CDR3 consists of 15 residues. With 0 bases removed from V and 7 bases from J, the gap between germline ends came to 14 bases. CDR3 DNA: TGCGCCAGCAGCTTGGGGGCAGGGGACGTTAATGAGCAGTTCTTC. This translates into CASSLGAGDVNEQFF. Full variable domain (outside the CDR3, taken from reference TRBV5-1 and TRBJ2-1): KAGVTQTPRYLIKTRGQQVTLSCSPISGHRSVSWYQQTPGQGLQFLFEYFSETQRNKGNFPGRFSGRQFSNSRSEMNVSTLELGDSALYLCASSLGAGDVNEQFFGPGTRLTVL.

This chain connects TRBV27 to TRBJ2-6; 8 positions match TRBD2. The J segment lost 0 bases and the V segment lost 5 bases, leaving 9 bases of the junction unmatched. The CDR3 has 18 amino acids. Germline CDR1 and CDR2: MNHEY and SMNVEV (reference sequence). CDR3 protein: CASSARGGRFSGANVLTF. CDR3 coding DNA: TGTGCCAGCAGTGCCCGGGGGGGAAGATTCTCTGGGGCCAACGTCCTGACTTTC.

V and J are TRBV13 and TRBJ1-1; D remains unclear. Trimming removed 6 bases from V and 2 bases from J, with 16 bases in between. Germline lookup yields CDR1 PRHDT and CDR2 FYEKMQ (reference sequence). CDR3 length equals 15 residues. The CDR3 protein is CASRLTDGYNTEAFF. Written as DNA, the CDR3 is TGTGCCAGCAGGCTAACAGACGGCTATAACACTGAAGCTTTCTTT.

This clone was counted once. The chain combines TRBV9 with TRBJ2-5, with TRBD2 matching over 7 bases. V was pared by 4 bases and J by 5 bases, with 14 bases of the junction left unmatched. Germline V gene sequence: CDR1 SGDLS, CDR2 YYNGEE. CDR3 length equals 16 residues. The CDR3 nucleotides read TGTGCCAGCAGCTCATGGGGAGGGCAGGGAATGGAGACCCAGTACTTC. Its protein is CASSSWGGQGMETQYF.

The chain recombines TRBV5-3 with TRBJ1-5; the D gene is possibly TRBD1 (6 bases). TRBV5-3 belongs to the ORF category, with a function that is uncertain. There are 15 residues in the CDR3. Trimming pared 4 bases from V and 4 bases from J, leaving 15 bases between. CDR3 in DNA: TGTGCCAGAAGCCCCAGACAGGTCAGTAATCAGCCCCAGCATTTT. Protein product: CARSPRQVSNQPQHF.

Here the CDR3 reads CASSSRVEAFF. In DNA form, the CDR3 reads TGTGCCAGCAGTAGTAGAGTCGAAGCTTTCTTT. The rearrangement links TRBV6-5 to TRBJ1-1; D uncertain. The CDR3 has 11 residues. Germline lookup yields CDR1 MNHEY and CDR2 SVGAGI. Between the trimmed V and J ends, which lost 5 bases and 8 bases, there was a span of 9 bases.

The chain is built from TRBV5-4 and TRBJ1-4; maybe TRBD1 (6 bases). The germline gives CDR1 SGHNT, CDR2 YYREEE (reference sequence). The CDR3 totals 16 residues. The V and J ends lost 4 bases and 4 bases respectively, with 17 bases between them. The CDR3 reads CASSPRDGQINEKLFF. The CDR3 DNA is TGTGCCAGCAGCCCTAGGGACGGACAGATTAATGAAAAACTGTTTTTT.

V and J are TRBV7-6 and TRBJ2-7; the D gene is possibly TRBD1 (6 bases). Germline V lookup: CDR1 SGHVS, CDR2 FNYEAQ. The CDR3 length is 13 residues. V lost 5 bases to trimming and J lost 6 bases, with 14 bases between them. The CDR3 DNA follows: TGTGCCAGCAGCAAAACGGGACAAAGCGAGCAGTACTTC. This gives the protein CASSKTGQSEQYF.

The J gene is TRBJ2-1, the V gene TRBV4-1; weak D call: TRBD1 (7 bases). Trimming took off 2 bases at V and 2 bases at J, with 16 bases between the two ends. The CDR3 has 17 amino acids. Looked up from germline, CDR1 is MGHRA and CDR2 is YSYEKL. The CDR3 DNA is TGCGCCAGCAGCCAACTTTCGGGGGACAGTACCTACAATGAGCAGTTCTTC. Its protein is CASSQLSGDSTYNEQFF.

The chain links TRBV29-1 to TRBJ2-2; no reliable D call. Trimming removed 6 bases from V and 0 bases from J, with 11 bases in between. This CDR3 is 14 amino acids long. Germline CDR1 and CDR2: SQVTM and ANQGSEA. Here the CDR3 DNA reads TGCAGCGTATGTGAAACTTCGAACACCGGGGAGCTGTTTTTT. Protein product: CSVCETSNTGELFF.

The V gene is TRBV28, the J gene TRBJ2-7, with 8 bases fitting TRBD1. This CDR3 region has 16 residues. With V trimmed by 4 bases and J by 1 base, 9 bases remained unmatched. Germline lookup yields CDR1 MDHEN and CDR2 SYDVKM. The DNA for the CDR3 is TGTGCCAGCAGTTCCCGACAGGGGTTGGTATCCTACGAGCAGTACTTC. This codes for CASSSRQGLVSYEQYF.

This chain joins TRBV6-6 and TRBJ1-1; D not certain. Germline lookup yields CDR1 MNHNY and CDR2 SVGAGI (reference sequence). The CDR3 is 13 amino acids. With 2 bases removed from V and 0 bases from J, the gap between germline ends came to 4 bases. The CDR3 nucleotides read TGTGCCAGCAGTTACCAGTTGAACACTGAAGCTTTCTTT. Translating gives CASSYQLNTEAFF.

The chain is built from TRBV7-9 and TRBJ2-1; maybe TRBD1 (5 bases). Trimming took 3 bases from V and 5 from J, leaving 11 bases between them. CDR3 length: 14 amino acids. Germline assignment: CDR1 SEHNR and CDR2 FQNEAQ (reference sequence). The DNA of the CDR3 is TGTGCCAGCAGCTTTTACAGGCTCGACAATGAGCAGTTCTTC. This sequence encodes CASSFYRLDNEQFF.